The clone carrying this T cell receptor beta chain showed up just once. Its antigen is currently unknown. This entry comes from a study of T cell responses to AZD1222 COVID-19 vaccine. Study results and caveats: Only after the peak T cell response were repertoires sampled. Seropositive AZD1222 recipients at baseline numbered only five or six. Donor demographics were predominantly white British with a female majority; clonal diversity may be underestimated.

The germline V and J ends were trimmed by 6 bases and 5 bases, with 16 bases remaining between them. Germline V CDR1 and CDR2: SQVTM, ANQGSEA. The CDR3 runs 13 residues. The assay was immunoSEQ multiplex PCR, and TCRdb's table has in-frame clones only and misses some. The repertoire holds about 110,000 clones, with just under 95% as singletons. Sequencing was performed on peripheral blood, taken 28 days after the second AZD1222 dose. The TCR comes from an adult who received the AZD1222 COVID-19 vaccine. This chain uses TRBV29-1 with TRBJ2-5, with D possibly TRBD1 on 6 matching bases. This CDR3 is CSVDSRGIETQYF. Written as DNA, the CDR3 is TGCAGCGTGGACTCGAGGGGGATCGAGACCCAGTACTTC.